Below are 28 T cell receptor beta chains sequenced from a single sample in a study of T cells after yellow fever vaccination (dated by TCRdb to about 2019). Library preparation employed 5' RACE. Sequencing instrument: Illumina NovaSeq 6000. TCRdb trimmed the raw reads at Q25, called clones with MiXCR and kept productive beta chains. All rows with the same CDR3 protein become a single entry with the most common DNA and genes. The sample table lists around 320,000 distinct CDR3 sequences, approximately 4.5% of them with a count of one. Roughly a fifth of the sample rests with the top ten. The treatment or condition label of this sample denotes: live attenuated yellow fever vaccine strain. Sequences were derived from PBMCs, sampled 15 days after the yellow fever booster vaccination. The receptors were gathered from a man in his late teens or twenties who received the YFV17D yellow fever vaccine.

The rearrangement joins TRBV29-1 to TRBJ2-5, with D hard to call. This CDR3 is 13 amino acids long. V lost 0 bases and J lost 7, with 12 bases in between. CDR1 and CDR2 from the germline V gene are SQVTM and ANQGSEA. DNA of the CDR3: TGCAGCGTTGAAGAGGCCCAAAGGGCGACCCAGTACTTC. Its protein product is CSVEEAQRATQYF.

Remarks on this clonotype: A much larger clone sits a single nucleotide away, making a read error possible. The CDR3 loop is CAISLMPRGEAFF. The CDR3 region has the DNA TGCGCCATCAGCTTGATGCCGAGGGGGGAAGCTTTCTTT. The chain joins TRBV5-1 to TRBJ1-1, with a tentative D call TRBD1 (6 bases). Looked up from germline, CDR1 is SGHRS and CDR2 is YFSETQ. There are 13 residues in the CDR3.

This clonotype appeared many times. The chain couples TRBV5-1 to TRBJ2-5, with unresolved D. Trimming shortened V by 5 bases and J by 5 bases, and 4 bases separated the two germline ends. There are 10 residues in the CDR3. Germline loops: CDR1 SGHRS, CDR2 YFSETQ. The CDR3 DNA reads TGCGCCAGCAGTGCCGAGACCCAGTACTTC. Protein: CASSAETQYF.

This clonotype was counted at least ten times. This chain connects TRBV5-1 to TRBJ1-1; 10 nucleotides agree with TRBD1. Unmatched junction bases numbered 6, after V lost 3 bases and J lost 7 bases. There are 14 residues in the CDR3. Germline CDR1 SGHRS, CDR2 YFSETQ. CDR3: CASSWTGGPVEAFF. DNA for the CDR3: TGCGCCAGCAGCTGGACAGGGGGTCCTGTTGAAGCTTTCTTT.

There are a few counts of this clonotype. The V and J genes are TRBV6-2 or TRBV6-3 and TRBJ2-3; D assignment may be TRBD1 or TRBD2 (7 bases each). V lost 9 bases to trimming and J lost 4 bases, with 29 bases between them. In germline, CDR1 is MNHEY, CDR2 SVGEGT. The CDR3 has 18 amino acids. The CDR3 loop reads CASSHQGGVRIRSDTQYF. The DNA for the CDR3 is TGTGCCAGTTCCCACCAGGGGGGGGTGAGAATAAGGTCAGATACGCAGTATTTT.

This clonotype was seen more than once but under ten times. The V gene is TRBV5-1, the J gene TRBJ2-3; D perhaps matches TRBD2 (6 bases). The CDR3 loop spans 16 amino acids. CDR1 SGHRS and CDR2 YFSETQ come from the germline V gene. Trimming removed 4 bases at V and 3 bases at J, with 18 bases between. This chain's CDR3 is CASSPRGGETTDTQYF. In DNA form, the CDR3 reads TGCGCCAGCAGCCCACGGGGAGGCGAAACTACAGATACGCAGTATTTT.

The rearrangement joins TRBV20-1 to TRBJ1-2; D ambiguous. V lost 5 bases and J lost 0, with 10 bases in between. CDR1 and CDR2 from the germline V gene are DFQATT and SNEGSKA (reference sequence). The CDR3 contains 13 residues. CDR3 DNA: TGCAGTGCTCCGGATGGGGCTAACTATGGCTACACCTTC. It encodes CSAPDGANYGYTF.

This chain connects TRBV4-1 to TRBJ1-3; perhaps TRBD1 as D (5 bases). Germline CDR1 MGHRA, CDR2 YSYEKL. The CDR3 has 18 residues. The V and J ends lost 1 base and 0 bases respectively, with 16 bases between them. CDR3 nucleotides: TGCGCCAGCAGCCAAGTTCAGGGCTGGGGAGACTCTGGAAACACCATATATTTT. It is translated as CASSQVQGWGDSGNTIYF.

The chain joins TRBV5-6 to TRBJ2-7; TRBD1 matches at 8 bases. Unmatched junction bases numbered 2, after V lost 0 bases and J lost 6 bases. Germline CDR1 and CDR2: SGHDT and YYEEEE. The CDR3 has 13 amino acids. CDR3 amino acids: CASSLVTGGEQYF. The CDR3 DNA sequence: TGTGCCAGCAGCTTGGTTACAGGGGGCGAGCAGTACTTC. Based on the CDR3 plus reference TRBV5-6 and TRBJ2-7, the full variable domain is DAGVTQSPTHLIKTRGQQVTLRCSPKSGHDTVSWYQQALGQGPQFIFQYYEEEERQRGNFPDRFSGHQFPNYSSELNVNALLLGDSALYLCASSLVTGGEQYFGPGTRLTVT.

The chain has TRBV3-1 and TRBJ1-2; weak D call: TRBD1 (5 bases). The V gene's germline CDR1 is LGHDT and CDR2 YNNKEL (reference sequence). The CDR3 sequence is 13 residues long. V dropped 7 bases and J dropped 2 bases, with 11 bases sitting between them. CDR3 sequence reads: CASTLGPNYGYTF. CDR3 DNA sequence: TGTGCCAGCACCCTGGGGCCCAACTATGGCTACACCTTC. Variable domain in full (rest from reference TRBV3-1 and TRBJ1-2): DTAVSQTPKYLVTQMGNDKSIKCEQNLGHDTMYWYKQDSKKFLKIMFSYNNKELIINETVPNRFSPKSPDKAHLNLHINSLELGDSAVYFCASTLGPNYGYTFGSGTRLTVV.

This clonotype was recorded at least ten times. J is TRBJ2-3 and V is TRBV27; 7 nucleotides line up with TRBD1. The CDR3 is 14 residues long. V lost 6 bases and J lost 2; bases outside the gene matches: 5. The germline V gene encodes CDR1 MNHEY and CDR2 SMNVEV (reference sequence). The CDR3 region is CASSLDRDTDTQYF. CDR3 bases: TGTGCCAGCAGCCTTGACAGGGACACAGATACGCAGTATTTT.

The sample holds a few counts of this clonotype. The chain combines TRBV5-4 with TRBJ2-2, with TRBD2 as a possible D gene (7 bases). CDR1 and CDR2 (germline): SGHNT, YYREEE (reference sequence). CDR3 length: 13 amino acids. Trimming removed 0 bases at V and 9 bases at J, with 9 bases between. The CDR3 nucleotides read TGTGCCAGCAGCTTGGACGGGGGGCGGGAGCTGTTTTTT. This codes for CASSLDGGRELFF.

This clonotype was detected only a few times. The genes are TRBV7-9 and TRBJ1-1, with D perhaps matching TRBD1 (6 bases). Germline-derived CDR1 and CDR2 are SEHNR and FQNEAQ (reference sequence). The CDR3 is 15 amino acids. The V gene lost 0 bases and the J gene lost 1 base, with 9 bases spanning the gap. The CDR3 is CASSLAKGGNTEAFF. Here the CDR3 DNA reads TGTGCCAGCAGCTTAGCGAAGGGGGGGAACACTGAAGCTTTCTTT.

This chain links TRBV5-1 with TRBJ1-4; TRBD1 agrees at 8 bases. The germline gives CDR1 SGHRS, CDR2 YFSETQ. The CDR3 is 15 amino acids. V was clipped by 4 bases and J by 4 bases; unmatched bases: 6. Here the CDR3 reads CASSGSGGGNEKLFF. The DNA for the CDR3 is TGCGCCAGCAGCGGATCAGGGGGCGGTAATGAAAAACTGTTTTTT.

This clonotype was detected a few times. This chain uses TRBV6-2 or TRBV6-3 with TRBJ2-1, with 7 bases aligning to TRBD1. Germline CDR1 reads MNHEY; CDR2 reads SVGEGT. V lost 6 bases, J lost 5 bases, and 7 bases stayed unmatched. This CDR3 comprises 14 residues. The CDR3 DNA sequence: TGTGCCAGCAGACGACAGGGCGGCAACAATGAGCAGTTCTTC. Translated: CASRRQGGNNEQFF.

V usage is TRBV12-3 or TRBV12-4 and J usage is TRBJ2-7; tentatively, D is TRBD2 (7 bases). The V gene lost 5 bases and the J gene lost 3 bases, with 17 bases spanning the gap. CDR3 size: 15 residues. The CDR3 nucleotides are TGTGCCAGCAGTGACGGGGGCGGGAGTTACTACGAGCAGTACTTC. Translating it yields CASSDGGGSYYEQYF.

Ten or more counts support this clonotype. CDR3 in amino acids: CASSLGEYTGELFF. CDR3 in DNA: TGTGCCAGCAGTTTAGGGGAATACACCGGGGAGCTGTTTTTT. The V and J genes are TRBV12-3 or TRBV12-4 and TRBJ2-2; D not certain. This CDR3 contains 14 residues. The V end was cut by 1 base, the J end by 3 bases, with 6 bases between.

This clonotype was seen more than once but under ten times. The chain recombines TRBV9 with TRBJ1-6; D possibly corresponds to TRBD1 (5 bases). The CDR3 runs to 15 residues. The V gene lost 0 bases and the J gene lost 6 bases, with 10 bases spanning the gap. CDR1 is SGDLS and CDR2 is YYNGEE in the germline V gene. The CDR3: CASSVGGDRNSPLHF. The CDR3 nucleotides are TGTGCCAGCAGCGTAGGTGGGGACCGTAATTCACCCCTCCACTTT. The full variable domain, its missing parts supplied by reference TRBV9 and TRBJ1-6, is DSGVTQTPKHLITATGQRVTLRCSPRSGDLSVYWYQQSLDQGLQFLIQYYNGEERAKGNILERFSAQQFPDLHSELNLSSLELGDSALYFCASSVGGDRNSPLHFGNGTRLTVT.

V usage is TRBV7-3 and J usage is TRBJ2-1, with 10 bases identical to TRBD2. The CDR3 consists of 16 residues. The ends lost 5 bases at V and 1 base at J; junction bases unmatched: 5. The germline gives CDR1 SGHTA, CDR2 FQGTGA. As DNA, the CDR3 is TGTGCCAGCAGCCTAGGACTAGCGGAATCCTACAATGAGCAGTTCTTC. This encodes CASSLGLAESYNEQFF.

The J gene is TRBJ1-1, the V gene TRBV5-4, with 10 positions matching TRBD1. The CDR3 sequence is 16 residues long. V was clipped by 4 bases and J by 11 bases; unmatched bases: 17. Germline CDR1 and CDR2: SGHNT and YYREEE (reference sequence). Here the CDR3 reads CASSQTAGTGVLGAFF. The CDR3 DNA reads as TGTGCCAGCAGCCAAACCGCGGGGACAGGGGTTTTGGGGGCTTTCTTT.

This clonotype was seen more than once but under ten times. The chain employs TRBV19 and TRBJ1-2; maybe TRBD1 (5 bases). Germline V gene lookup returns CDR1 LNHDA and CDR2 SQIVND (reference sequence). The CDR3 covers 14 residues. V lost 5 bases and J lost 1, with 11 bases in between. The CDR3 is CASSPPGGNYGYTF. The CDR3 bases are TGTGCCAGTAGTCCGCCGGGGGGTAACTATGGCTACACCTTC.

V usage is TRBV4-3 and J usage is TRBJ1-1; 11 bases align to TRBD1. The CDR3 length is 15 residues. Germline lookup yields CDR1 LGHNA and CDR2 YSLEER. J was trimmed by 4 bases and V by 4 bases; bases with no gene match: 5. CDR3 nucleotides: TGCGCCAGCAGCCTCGTCGGGACAGGGGGCACTGAAGCTTTCTTT. Its protein is CASSLVGTGGTEAFF.

This clonotype was seen at least ten times. The genes are TRBV7-2 and TRBJ2-3, with no clear D. Trimming cost V 4 bases and J 4 bases, with 9 bases left between them. This CDR3 is 13 amino acids long. Germline CDR1 and CDR2: SGHTA and FQGNSA. Here the CDR3 DNA reads TGTGCCAGCAGCTCGGGCCCTCCAGATACGCAGTATTTT. It translates to CASSSGPPDTQYF.

This clonotype was picked up many times. V is TRBV6-2 or TRBV6-3 and J is TRBJ2-2, with a possible D match to TRBD1 (5 bases). The germline CDR1 and CDR2 sequences are MNHEY and SVGEGT. The CDR3 runs to 15 residues. V was clipped by 4 bases and J by 5 bases, with 14 bases between them. The CDR3 sequence is CASSFDRGITGELFF. CDR3 in DNA: TGTGCCAGCAGTTTCGACAGAGGAATTACCGGGGAGCTGTTTTTT.

This clonotype was seen many times. V is TRBV7-3 and J is TRBJ1-1; possibly TRBD1 for D (6 bases). V lost 1 base, J lost 0 bases, and 15 bases lay in between. Germline V gives CDR1 SGHTA, CDR2 FQGTGA. This CDR3 is 17 amino acids long. CDR3 region: CASSLRGAARLNTEAFF. The CDR3 DNA reads TGTGCCAGCAGCTTAAGGGGGGCAGCCAGGCTGAACACTGAAGCTTTCTTT.

This clonotype was seen ten or more times. This chain links TRBV29-1 with TRBJ2-5; tentative D call: TRBD1 (5 bases). Germline V lookup: CDR1 SQVTM, CDR2 ANQGSEA. Trimming pared 2 bases from V and 3 bases from J, leaving 13 bases between. The CDR3 has 14 amino acids. CDR3 nucleotide sequence: TGCAGCGTTGAAAAGGGGTCAACGGAAGAGACCCAGTACTTC. Its protein product is CSVEKGSTEETQYF.

This clonotype showed up just a few times. The chain is built from TRBV5-1 and TRBJ1-1; D gene ambiguous. Trimming shortened V by 6 bases and J by 5 bases, and 14 bases separated the two germline ends. Looked up from germline, CDR1 is SGHRS and CDR2 is YFSETQ. This CDR3 has 13 residues. Here the CDR3 DNA reads TGCGCCAGCACCCTCCTCCTGGGGACTGAAGCTTTCTTT. Amino acids: CASTLLLGTEAFF.

Many counts were recorded for this clonotype. V usage is TRBV20-1 and J usage is TRBJ1-1; no clear D. Germline CDR1 reads DFQATT; CDR2 reads SNEGSKA (reference sequence). V was clipped by 2 bases and J by 6 bases, with 10 bases between them. This CDR3 is 12 amino acids long. CDR3 residues: CSARQPISEAFF. In nucleotides, the CDR3 is TGCAGTGCTAGACAACCTATTTCTGAAGCTTTCTTT.